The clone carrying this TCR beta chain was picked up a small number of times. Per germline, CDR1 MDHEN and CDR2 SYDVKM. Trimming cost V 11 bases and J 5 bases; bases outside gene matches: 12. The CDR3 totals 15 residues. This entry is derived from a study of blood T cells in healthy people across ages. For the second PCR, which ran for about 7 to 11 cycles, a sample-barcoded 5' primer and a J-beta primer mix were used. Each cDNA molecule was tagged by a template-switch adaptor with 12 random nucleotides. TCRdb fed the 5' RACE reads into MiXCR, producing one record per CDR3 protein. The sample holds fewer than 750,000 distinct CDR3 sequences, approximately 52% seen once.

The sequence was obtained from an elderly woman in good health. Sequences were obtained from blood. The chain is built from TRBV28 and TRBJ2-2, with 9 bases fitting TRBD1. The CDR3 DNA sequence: TGTGCCGCCAAACAGGGGGCGTATGTAACCGGGGAGCTGTTTTTT. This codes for CAAKQGAYVTGELFF.